This T cell receptor beta chain was identified in a study of TIL therapy for anti-PD-1-resistant metastatic lung cancer (dated by TCRdb to about 2021). Regarding the complete study: Before any PD-1/PD-L1 blockade was given, tumors were harvested, nivolumab was then administered, and patients who progressed went on to receive lymphodepletion, an infusion of expanded TIL, and IL-2. Enrolled patients had a median age of around 50 years (range about 38-80) and a median tumor PD-L1 proportion score of approximately 6.6%. The cohort was predominantly lung adenocarcinoma, with a handful of EGFR-mutant and two ALK-rearranged tumors, and half of patients were current or former smokers. Across the cohort, whole-exome sequencing showed a median non-synonymous tumor mutation burden of approximately 1.5 mutations per megabase. T cell receptor beta sequencing of tumor and peripheral blood served to follow clonotypes across the tumor, the expanded TIL product, and serial blood samples. Overall study outcomes, separate from this receptor: Clonotypes from the infused TIL partially replaced the baseline peripheral repertoire and then declined over months, and persistence showed no apparent association with response. The study protocol defined all tumor marker inferences as exploratory. The cohort was highly selected, with more treatment-naive, never-smoker and oncogene-addicted patients than typical, limiting generalizability.

Points on this clone: Its antigen specificity is not known. No base quality information exists; no much larger clone differs at one position.

CDR3 length: 16 amino acids, cysteine to phenylalanine. This entry keeps only the CDR3 DNA: 48 bases, framed from base 1. CDR1 is given as SGHAT and CDR2 as FQDESV, both from the germline V gene (reference sequence). After removal of 1 base from V and 2 bases from J, the junction retains 3 bases not matched to a gene. The sample's time point label, decoded: pre-treatment sample, taken before nivolumab and TIL therapy. A phase I trial run at two centers enrolled adults with stage 4 NSCLC between late 2017 and 2020. The samples were obtained from a phase I trial that was single-arm and open-label and tested tumor-infiltrating lymphocyte therapy combined with nivolumab in advanced non-small cell lung cancer. Blood mononuclear cells were isolated from EDTA tubes by Ficoll gradient and were snap-frozen as pellets, and DNA was extracted with a Qiagen mini-prep kit. TCR beta CDR3 regions were amplified from genomic DNA with the immunoSEQ v3 hsTCRB kit using bias-controlled multiplex PCR. TCR libraries were sequenced on an Illumina NextSeq 500 to about 2 million read pairs for survey level or 5-6 million for deep level. The authors processed their data as follows. V, D and J genes were assigned, non-productive sequences were removed, and clonality was reported by immunoSEQ Analyzer software. Repertoires of infused TIL and blood were compared using productive Simpson clonality and the Morisita overlap index of productive TRB rearrangements. Absolute clonotype counts in blood were estimated by multiplying the lymphocyte count by the CD3+ fraction and by the productive frequency of the clone. TCRdb mirrors the immuneACCESS table, restricted to in-frame sequences. Some clones are absent from its copies; in checked studies, under half trace to an unresolved V gene, and the reason for the others is unknown. That table supplies the V and J calls and clone size; D and trimming were determined from the DNA. The sample table lists about 60,000 clones, about two thirds of them with a count of one. Together, the top ten hold roughly 7% of the sample.

Sequences were derived from blood, sampled at baseline. Rearrangement joined TRBV11-1 to TRBJ2-3, and 10 junctional nucleotides match TRBD1. This clonotype was sampled from a person aged 25 to 80 with non-small cell lung cancer. In nucleotides, the sequence is TGTGCCAGCAGCTTAGAGGGACAGGGGATCACAGATACGCAGTATTTT. Protein translation: CASSLEGQGITDTQYF.